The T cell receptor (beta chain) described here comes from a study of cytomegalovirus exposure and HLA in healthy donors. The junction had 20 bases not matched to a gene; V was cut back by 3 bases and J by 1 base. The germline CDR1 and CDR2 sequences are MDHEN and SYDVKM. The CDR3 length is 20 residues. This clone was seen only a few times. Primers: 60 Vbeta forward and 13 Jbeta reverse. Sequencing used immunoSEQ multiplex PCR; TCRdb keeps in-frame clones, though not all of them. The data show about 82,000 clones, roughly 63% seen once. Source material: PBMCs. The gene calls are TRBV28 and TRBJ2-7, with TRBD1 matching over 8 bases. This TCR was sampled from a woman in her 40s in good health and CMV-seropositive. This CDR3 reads CASSFPEWRPDRGRSYEQYF. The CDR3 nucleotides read TGTGCCAGCAGTTTTCCGGAATGGCGCCCCGACAGGGGAAGGTCCTACGAGCAGTACTTC.